Shown below are 27 T cell receptor beta chains from a single sample sequenced in a study of shared clonotypes between healthy human individuals. The table came from immunoSEQ multiplex PCR; TCRdb's copy has only in-frame clones and leaves some out. Of about 2 million clones in the sample, 85% to 95% were seen once. Selected positively for CCR7 and CD45RO-negative, naive CD8 cells excluded terminally differentiated effector memory CD45RA+ cells. Sequencing was carried out using naive CD8+ T cells sorted from blood. These receptors all come from a man aged 18 to 29 in good health.

The chain has TRBV28 and TRBJ2-3; tentative D call: TRBD2 (6 bases). The CDR3 has 17 residues. The V and J ends lost 5 bases and 0 bases respectively, with 18 bases between them. The germline V gene has CDR1 MDHEN and CDR2 SYDVKM. The CDR3 reads CASSPPTSELSTDTQYF. DNA for the CDR3: TGTGCCAGCAGTCCGCCGACTAGTGAATTAAGCACAGATACGCAGTATTTT. Complete variable domain (other parts from reference TRBV28 and TRBJ2-3): DVKVTQSSRYLVKRTGEKVFLECVQDMDHENMFWYRQDPGLGLRLIYFSYDVKMKEKGDIPEGYSVSREKKERFSLILESASTNQTSMYLCASSPPTSELSTDTQYFGPGTRLTVL.

J is TRBJ2-1 and V is TRBV27; TRBD2 matches at 7 bases. Germline V gives CDR1 MNHEY, CDR2 SMNVEV (reference sequence). Losses at the gene ends were 6 bases for V and 8 bases for J; bases not matched to a gene: 16. The CDR3 contains 16 residues. The DNA of the CDR3 is TGTGCCAGCAGCCCCTCAAGCGGGGTTATTATCTATGAGCAGTTCTTC. Residues: CASSPSSGVIIYEQFF.

The chain recombines TRBV11-2 with TRBJ2-7; D unclear. Trimming left V 4 bases short and J 2 bases short, with 6 bases between. Germline loops: CDR1 SGHAT, CDR2 FQNNGV. This CDR3 comprises 12 residues. CDR3 in amino acids: CASSSTTYEQYF. The CDR3 DNA reads TGTGCCAGCAGCTCCACTACCTACGAGCAGTACTTC.

This clone was observed a handful of times. This CDR3 is also generated by other DNA sequences in the sample. The rearrangement links TRBV5-6 to TRBJ2-7, with no clear D. The germline V gene encodes CDR1 SGHDT and CDR2 YYEEEE. This CDR3 region has 13 residues. V gave up 0 bases and J gave up 1 base, with 5 bases separating them. DNA for the CDR3: TGTGCCAGCAGCTTGGTAAGATCCTACGAGCAGTACTTC. The encoded protein is CASSLVRSYEQYF. Based on the CDR3 plus reference TRBV5-6 and TRBJ2-7, the full variable domain is DAGVTQSPTHLIKTRGQQVTLRCSPKSGHDTVSWYQQALGQGPQFIFQYYEEEERQRGNFPDRFSGHQFPNYSSELNVNALLLGDSALYLCASSLVRSYEQYFGPGTRLTVT.

In this sample, this clone turned up a few times. The chain has TRBV6-1 and TRBJ1-6; perhaps TRBD1 as D (5 bases). The germline V gene encodes CDR1 MNHNS and CDR2 SASEGT. V was shortened by 8 bases and J by 8 bases, with 16 bases between the two germline ends. The CDR3 contains 14 residues. The CDR3 DNA reads TGTGCCAGCGACTCCAGGGCAGTCGATTCACCCCTCCACTTT. This translates into CASDSRAVDSPLHF.

The chain employs TRBV2 and TRBJ2-5; D not certain. Trimming left V 6 bases short and J 5 bases short, with 22 bases between. Germline V CDR1 and CDR2: SNHLY, FYNNEI. The CDR3 has 16 amino acids. The CDR3 DNA is TGTGCCAGCAGCGACAATCCGAAGAAGGCCGGGGAGACCCAGTACTTC. Translation gives CASSDNPKKAGETQYF.

V and J are TRBV4-1 and TRBJ2-5; no firm D call. The length of the CDR3 is 15 residues. The germline V gene has CDR1 MGHRA and CDR2 YSYEKL. Trimming cost V 3 bases and J 3 bases, with 14 bases left between them. DNA for the CDR3: TGCGCCAGCAGCCACCGGGCCAGCGCGAAAGAGACCCAGTACTTC. Protein product: CASSHRASAKETQYF.

The chain combines TRBV28 with TRBJ2-3, with D possibly matching TRBD2 (5 bases). V was shortened by 1 base and J by 0 bases, with 8 bases between the two germline ends. Germline V gives CDR1 MDHEN, CDR2 SYDVKM. This CDR3 has 15 residues. The CDR3 spells CASSLFRGSTDTQYF. The CDR3 DNA reads as TGTGCCAGCAGTTTATTCCGGGGTAGCACAGATACGCAGTATTTT.

In its sample, this clone was seen once. This chain connects TRBV6-1 to TRBJ2-7; 10 bases are shared with TRBD2. The ends lost 4 bases at V and 5 bases at J; junction bases unmatched: 14. This CDR3 is built from 17 residues. Germline CDR1 is MNHNS and CDR2 is SASEGT. The CDR3 reads CASSGTFPLAGLNEQYF. The CDR3, as DNA: TGTGCCAGCAGTGGGACCTTCCCACTAGCGGGACTGAACGAGCAGTACTTC.

CDR3 in DNA: TGTGCCAGCAGCTTGGTAGGGAGTACCTACGAGCAGTACTTC. Translation gives CASSLVGSTYEQYF. The chain couples TRBV5-4 to TRBJ2-7, with TRBD2 as a possible D gene (5 bases). Trimming cost V 0 bases and J 2 bases, with 9 bases left between them. The CDR3 loop spans 14 amino acids. CDR1 is SGHNT and CDR2 is YYREEE in the germline V gene (reference sequence).

This clone was recorded at least ten times. V and J are TRBV4-1 and TRBJ2-2, with D possibly being TRBD2 (5 bases). The CDR3 loop spans 12 amino acids. V was clipped by 3 bases and J by 6 bases, with 5 bases between them. Germline V gene data show CDR1 as MGHRA and CDR2 as YSYEKL. CDR3 nucleotides: TGCGCCAGCAGCCACGGGGCCGGGGAGCTGTTTTTT. Amino acids: CASSHGAGELFF.

The count of this clone is one. The chain carries TRBV6-1 and TRBJ1-1, with a tentative D call TRBD1 (6 bases). Trimming removed 8 bases at V and 5 bases at J, with 12 bases between. Germline CDR1 MNHNS, CDR2 SASEGT. This CDR3 is 12 amino acids long. This CDR3 reads CASLLGTTEAFF. The CDR3 coding sequence is TGTGCCAGCCTCCTGGGGACAACTGAAGCTTTCTTT.

The chain links TRBV7-3 to TRBJ1-1, with 10 bases lining up with TRBD1. Trimming at V came to 5 bases and at J to 7 bases, leaving 7 bases not matched to a gene. Germline V gives CDR1 SGHTA, CDR2 FQGTGA. This CDR3 spans 14 amino acids. This chain's CDR3 is CASSPDRGQGEAFF. The CDR3 DNA is TGTGCCAGCAGCCCCGACAGGGGGCAGGGTGAAGCTTTCTTT.

The chain couples TRBV6-1 to TRBJ1-2; tentative D call: TRBD1 (6 bases). The germline V and J ends were trimmed by 1 base and 4 bases, with 10 bases remaining between them. CDR3 length: 14 residues. CDR1 and CDR2 from the germline V gene are MNHNS and SASEGT. Written as DNA, the CDR3 is TGTGCCAGCAGTGAAGGGACAGCTCTCTATGGCTACACCTTC. As protein: CASSEGTALYGYTF.

The chain recombines TRBV4-3 with TRBJ2-7, with D perhaps matching TRBD2 (6 bases). V was cut by 0 bases and J by 6 bases, with 21 bases left in between. Germline V gives CDR1 LGHNA, CDR2 YSLEER. The CDR3 is 17 amino acids. The CDR3 reads CASSQDWSGRGSSEQYF. DNA for the CDR3: TGCGCCAGCAGCCAAGATTGGTCGGGACGGGGGTCGAGCGAGCAGTACTTC.

The chain recombines TRBV27 with TRBJ2-7; D gene uncertain. The V end was cut by 3 bases, the J end by 3 bases, with 12 bases between. CDR3 size: 14 residues. Germline V gives CDR1 MNHEY, CDR2 SMNVEV (reference sequence). The CDR3 sequence is CASSFGLGVYEQYF. Here the CDR3 DNA reads TGTGCCAGCAGTTTCGGGCTAGGCGTCTACGAGCAGTACTTC.

With respect to this clone: This specimen includes other DNA sequences encoding the same CDR3. The V and J genes are TRBV4-1 and TRBJ2-7; D is possibly TRBD1 or TRBD2 (5 bases each). With 1 base removed from V and 1 base from J, the gap between germline ends came to 11 bases. Germline V gives CDR1 MGHRA, CDR2 YSYEKL. CDR3 length: 15 residues. CDR3 coding DNA: TGCGCCAGCAGCCAAGTTCTTGGGGGTTCCTACGAGCAGTACTTC. Amino acids: CASSQVLGGSYEQYF.

The V gene is TRBV5-6, the J gene TRBJ1-3, with D unclear. Germline V gene data show CDR1 as SGHDT and CDR2 as YYEEEE. V was trimmed by 1 base and J by 1 base, leaving 3 bases between them. The CDR3 is made up of 13 amino acids. The CDR3: CASSLLSGNTIYF. CDR3 nucleotides: TGTGCCAGCAGCTTGTTGTCTGGAAACACCATATATTTT.

The chain carries TRBV6-5 and TRBJ2-2, with 10 bases aligning to TRBD1. The CDR3 spans 16 residues. Germline trimming cut 2 bases from V and 5 bases from J; bases unmatched to any gene: 5. The germline V gene has CDR1 MNHEY and CDR2 SVGAGI. CDR3 region: CASSYAGGQGTGELFF. The CDR3 bases are TGTGCCAGCAGTTACGCGGGGGGACAGGGGACCGGGGAGCTGTTTTTT.

The chain recombines TRBV14 with TRBJ2-1; D is unresolved. V shed 3 bases and J shed 3 bases, with 3 bases lying between them. This CDR3 region has 12 residues. Germline values: CDR1 SGHDN, CDR2 FVKESK. CDR3 in DNA: TGTGCCAGCAGCCACGGCTACAATGAGCAGTTCTTC. It specifies CASSHGYNEQFF.

This clone has just a few counts. Other DNA sequences within the sample encode an identical CDR3. V usage is TRBV6-5 and J usage is TRBJ1-1; D uncertain. With 2 bases removed from V and 6 bases from J, the gap between germline ends came to 4 bases. The germline V gene encodes CDR1 MNHEY and CDR2 SVGAGI. The CDR3 covers 11 residues. The CDR3 region has the DNA TGTGCCAGCAGTTACGGGGCTGAAGCTTTCTTT. This sequence encodes CASSYGAEAFF.

J is TRBJ2-3 and V is TRBV27, with 9 positions matching TRBD2. The CDR3 runs 16 residues. V lost 5 bases to trimming and J lost 9 bases; unmatched junction nucleotides: 15. Looked up from germline, CDR1 is MNHEY and CDR2 is SMNVEV (reference sequence). The CDR3 DNA sequence: TGTGCCAGCAGTCCCATCAACGCGGGAGGGCCGGACACGCAGTATTTT. Translated: CASSPINAGGPDTQYF.

The V call is TRBV27, the J call TRBJ2-3; D gene unclear. Germline CDR1 MNHEY, CDR2 SMNVEV (reference sequence). Trimming took 4 bases from V and 2 from J, leaving 10 bases between them. The CDR3 has 14 amino acids. The CDR3 DNA reads TGTGCCAGCAGTTCATATATCGTCACAGATACGCAGTATTTT. It translates to CASSSYIVTDTQYF.

The chain uses TRBV19 and TRBJ2-7; a possible D gene is TRBD2 (5 bases). Per germline, CDR1 LNHDA and CDR2 SQIVND (reference sequence). The CDR3 is 13 residues long. Trimming stripped 6 bases from V and 1 base from J, with 10 bases between. The CDR3 region has the DNA TGTGCCAGTAGCTTCGGGGAGTCCTACGAGCAGTACTTC. As protein: CASSFGESYEQYF.

The chain employs TRBV7-2 and TRBJ2-4; D may be TRBD1 or TRBD2 (6 bases each). Trimming took 1 base from V and 7 from J, leaving 20 bases between them. Germline V CDR1 and CDR2: SGHTA, FQGNSA. The CDR3 contains 17 residues. CDR3 sequence reads: CASSLVWGAKRMNIQYF. As DNA, the CDR3 is TGTGCCAGCAGCTTAGTCTGGGGGGCCAAGAGGATGAACATTCAGTACTTC.

The J gene is TRBJ2-2, the V gene TRBV28; 11 nucleotides agree with TRBD2. Germline trimming cut 5 bases from V and 0 bases from J; bases unmatched to any gene: 5. There are 17 residues in the CDR3. Germline lookup yields CDR1 MDHEN and CDR2 SYDVKM. The CDR3: CASSDPLAGANTGELFF. The CDR3 DNA reads TGTGCCAGCAGTGACCCACTAGCGGGGGCGAACACCGGGGAGCTGTTTTTT. Full variable domain (outside the CDR3, taken from reference TRBV28 and TRBJ2-2): DVKVTQSSRYLVKRTGEKVFLECVQDMDHENMFWYRQDPGLGLRLIYFSYDVKMKEKGDIPEGYSVSREKKERFSLILESASTNQTSMYLCASSDPLAGANTGELFFGEGSRLTVL.

This chain links TRBV27 with TRBJ1-4, with 7 bases fitting TRBD1. V dropped 5 bases and J dropped 0; count of bases not matched to a gene: 12. The CDR3 is 18 residues long. CDR1 and CDR2 from the germline V gene are MNHEY and SMNVEV (reference sequence). The chain's CDR3 is CASSPGTVIPSTNEKLFF. The CDR3 coding sequence is TGTGCCAGCAGTCCCGGGACAGTTATACCCTCAACTAATGAAAAACTGTTTTTT.